The next 23 T cell receptor beta chains were all read from a single sample in a study of OX40 agonist ivuxolimab in advanced cancers. Method: immunoSEQ multiplex PCR; TCRdb's copy keeps in-frame clones and lacks some. The sample lists roughly 100,000 clones; around 90% were seen once. Specimen: CD4+ or CD8+ T cells sorted from blood, collected in a trial of the OX40 agonist ivuxolimab. The receptors come from an adult with an advanced solid tumor such as melanoma, head and neck, liver or kidney cancer.

As concerns this clone: One end of the junction fails to match germline, which may point to a read error. The chain is built from TRBV6-6 and TRBJ1-1, with a possible D match to TRBD1 (5 bases). The germline gives CDR1 MNHNY, CDR2 SVGAGI (reference sequence). There are 12 residues in the CDR3. The CDR3 bases are TGTGCCAGCAGTCAATTAGGGGCCGGCCTCCTCTTT. Its protein product is CASSQLGAGLLF.

The chain couples TRBV7-3 to TRBJ2-1, with D hard to call. The V gene's germline CDR1 is SGHTA and CDR2 FQGTGA. Trimming removed 5 bases from V and 9 bases from J, with 8 bases in between. The length of the CDR3 is 11 residues. CDR3: CASSPMAEQFF. Here the CDR3 DNA reads TGTGCCAGCAGCCCAATGGCTGAGCAGTTCTTC.

The rearrangement links TRBV15 to TRBJ1-2, with TRBD1 matching over 8 bases. V was clipped by 0 bases and J by 5 bases; unmatched bases: 17. This CDR3 region has 19 residues. Germline V CDR1 and CDR2: LNHNV, YYDKDF (reference sequence). CDR3 bases: TGTGCCACCAGCAGAGATCTTCCGGGACAGGCTCTTGGGGATTATGGCTACACCTTC. Translating gives CATSRDLPGQALGDYGYTF.

The chain is built from TRBV7-2 and TRBJ2-7; 11 bases line up with TRBD2. J gave up 6 bases and V 5 bases, and 6 bases lay outside the gene matches. Germline values: CDR1 SGHTA, CDR2 FQGNSA. This CDR3 region has 14 residues. Here the CDR3 DNA reads TGTGCCAGCAGCCGTAGCGGGAGGGCCTCCGAGCAGTACTTC. Protein product: CASSRSGRASEQYF.

The chain carries TRBV29-1 and TRBJ1-5; 8 bases are shared with TRBD1. Germline V gives CDR1 SQVTM, CDR2 ANQGSEA. CDR3 size: 12 residues. With 4 bases clipped from V and 4 bases from J, the junction kept 0 bases outside the gene matches. The CDR3 protein is CSVGTGNQPQHF. Here the CDR3 DNA reads TGCAGCGTTGGGACAGGGAATCAGCCCCAGCATTTT.

This chain links TRBV5-4 with TRBJ2-1; 11 bases line up with TRBD2. This CDR3 is 16 amino acids long. V was pared by 0 bases and J by 7 bases, with 6 bases of the junction left unmatched. Germline V gives CDR1 SGHNT, CDR2 YYREEE (reference sequence). CDR3 sequence reads: CASSLGIAGGPNEQFF. The CDR3 DNA reads as TGTGCCAGCAGCTTGGGGATAGCGGGAGGGCCTAATGAGCAGTTCTTC. The whole variable domain, filled in from reference TRBV5-4 and TRBJ2-1, reads ETGVTQSPTHLIKTRGQQVTLRCSSQSGHNTVSWYQQALGQGPQFIFQYYREEENGRGNFPPRFSGLQFPNYSSELNVNALELDDSALYLCASSLGIAGGPNEQFFGPGTRLTVL.

This clone was recorded once. The J gene is TRBJ1-2, the V gene TRBV15, with no clear D. There are 13 residues in the CDR3. The V end lost 0 bases, the J end lost 3 bases, and 5 bases lay between the germline ends. Germline CDR1 reads LNHNV; CDR2 reads YYDKDF (reference sequence). In DNA, the CDR3 is TGTGCCACCAGCAGAGAACGGGACTATGGCTACACCTTC. This translates into CATSRERDYGYTF.

In this sample, this clone turned up once. The chain has TRBV23-1 and TRBJ2-5, with a possible D match to TRBD2 (6 bases). TRBV23-1 carries the ORF label, with uncertain function. This CDR3 contains 15 residues. The germline V and J ends were trimmed by 4 bases and 3 bases, with 15 bases remaining between them. In DNA, the CDR3 is TGCGCCAGCAGTCGACTAGGGGAAAGGGAAGAGACCCAGTACTTC. Translated, it gives CASSRLGEREETQYF.

This clone appeared once. J is TRBJ1-2 and V is TRBV19; D perhaps matches TRBD1 (6 bases). The CDR3 has 14 residues. CDR1 is LNHDA, CDR2 SQIVND, per germline (reference sequence). Trimming removed 6 bases at V and 0 bases at J, with 11 bases between. In DNA form, the CDR3 reads TGTGCCAGTAGCGTGGACAGCTCTAACTATGGCTACACCTTC. Protein product: CASSVDSSNYGYTF. Based on the CDR3 plus reference TRBV19 and TRBJ1-2, the full variable domain is DGGITQSPKYLFRKEGQNVTLSCEQNLNHDAMYWYRQDPGQGLRLIYYSQIVNDFQKGDIAEGYSVSREKKESFPLTVTSAQKNPTAFYLCASSVDSSNYGYTFGSGTRLTVV.

This rearrangement joins TRBV27 to TRBJ2-7, with 7 bases lining up with TRBD1. The CDR3 length is 15 residues. CDR1 and CDR2 (germline): MNHEY, SMNVEV (reference sequence). Unmatched junction bases numbered 7, after V lost 1 base and J lost 4 bases. As DNA, the CDR3 is TGTGCCAGCAGTTTATGGGCAGGGGGTTCTTACGAGCAGTACTTC. It codes for CASSLWAGGSYEQYF.

The J gene is TRBJ2-3, the V gene TRBV7-2; D possibly corresponds to TRBD2 (6 bases). This CDR3 has 14 residues. With 2 bases removed from V and 5 bases from J, the gap between germline ends came to 11 bases. Germline CDR1 SGHTA, CDR2 FQGNSA. CDR3 sequence (DNA): TGTGCCAGCAGCTTACTAGCGAGTTTAGATACGCAGTATTTT. Translating gives CASSLLASLDTQYF.

This chain joins TRBV5-1 and TRBJ1-2; perhaps TRBD1 as D (6 bases). The CDR3 is 15 amino acids. Deletions cut 1 base from V and 0 bases from J, with 10 bases between. CDR1 is SGHRS and CDR2 is YFSETQ in the germline V gene. CDR3 loop: CASSLTGLANYGYTF. The DNA of the CDR3 is TGCGCCAGCAGCTTGACAGGGTTAGCTAACTATGGCTACACCTTC.

The chain recombines TRBV4-3 with TRBJ2-4; the match to TRBD2 covers 11 bases. The CDR3 covers 17 residues. The germline gives CDR1 LGHNA, CDR2 YSLEER. With V trimmed by 0 bases and J by 7 bases, 8 bases remained unmatched. CDR3 region: CASSQELAGVAENIQYF. The CDR3 region has the DNA TGCGCCAGCAGCCAAGAACTAGCGGGAGTGGCCGAGAACATTCAGTACTTC.

CDR3 bases: TGTGCCAGCAGCTTGGGGACGGGAAACTATGGCTACACCTTC. It yields the protein CASSLGTGNYGYTF. The chain links TRBV7-2 to TRBJ1-2; D possibly corresponds to TRBD1 (5 bases). Deletions cut 3 bases from V and 2 bases from J, with 10 bases between. Per germline, CDR1 SGHTA and CDR2 FQGNSA. The CDR3 totals 14 residues.

The chain is built from TRBV23-1 and TRBJ2-7; 7 bases map to TRBD2. TRBV23-1 has ORF status, its function being uncertain. The CDR3 contains 17 residues. V lost 2 bases and J lost 3; bases outside the gene matches: 13. Here the CDR3 DNA reads TGCGCCAGCAGTCAAACCGGGACTACCCCTGCGGACTACGAGCAGTACTTC. It specifies CASSQTGTTPADYEQYF.

The DNA of the CDR3 is TGTGCCAGCAGCTTGGGCGGGGGCTCAGGAAACACCATATATTTT. It specifies CASSLGGGSGNTIYF. V gene TRBV7-3 combines with J gene TRBJ1-3, with D perhaps matching TRBD1 (6 bases). Germline CDR1 SGHTA, CDR2 FQGTGA. The V end was cut by 3 bases, the J end by 4 bases, with 13 bases between. This CDR3 spans 15 amino acids.

J is TRBJ1-4 and V is TRBV4-3; TRBD1 might be the D (5 bases). This CDR3 spans 15 amino acids. Trimming took off 5 bases at V and 4 bases at J, with 14 bases between the two ends. Germline loops: CDR1 LGHNA, CDR2 YSLEER. The DNA for the CDR3 is TGCGCCAGCAGCTCAGCCGGGGGACTTAATGAAAAACTGTTTTTT. Protein sequence: CASSSAGGLNEKLFF.

The V call is TRBV9, the J call TRBJ1-4; perhaps TRBD1 as D (6 bases). There are 15 residues in the CDR3. V dropped 4 bases and J dropped 5 bases, with 15 bases sitting between them. The germline gives CDR1 SGDLS, CDR2 YYNGEE. The CDR3, as DNA: TGTGCCAGCAGCCCGCGGACAGCCTCAAATGAAAAACTGTTTTTT. Protein: CASSPRTASNEKLFF.

The chain couples TRBV4-2 to TRBJ1-1; 7 bases match TRBD1. The CDR3 loop spans 15 amino acids. The germline V gene encodes CDR1 LGHNA and CDR2 YNFKEQ. V lost 4 bases, J lost 5 bases, and 10 bases stayed unmatched. In DNA, the CDR3 is TGTGCCAGCAGCCTAGACAGGGTGTTCGAGACTGAAGCTTTCTTT. Encoded protein: CASSLDRVFETEAFF.

CDR3 residues: CASSSLAGGGNEQFF. The CDR3 DNA reads as TGCGCCAGCAGCTCCTTAGCGGGAGGGGGCAATGAGCAGTTCTTC. This chain uses TRBV5-1 with TRBJ2-1; 11 bases are shared with TRBD2. V lost 3 bases, J lost 6 bases, and 5 bases stayed unmatched. Germline V gene data show CDR1 as SGHRS and CDR2 as YFSETQ. CDR3 length: 15 residues.

This chain joins TRBV6-6 and TRBJ2-5; 10 bases are shared with TRBD2. The tail of the sequence fits TRBJ2-7 better, so the J call may be wrong. The CDR3 sequence is 14 residues long. Germline assignment: CDR1 MNHNY and CDR2 SVGAGI (reference sequence). The CDR3 nucleotides are TGTGCCAGCCTCCGGGCTAGCGGGAGCTACGAGCAGTACTTC. As protein: CASLRASGSYEQYF.

This rearrangement joins TRBV9 to TRBJ2-1, with 7 positions matching TRBD1. V was clipped by 0 bases and J by 2 bases; unmatched bases: 2. CDR1 is SGDLS and CDR2 is YYNGEE in the germline V gene. The CDR3 extends over 15 amino acids. The CDR3 DNA follows: TGTGCCAGCAGCGTAGCCAGGGGGACCTACAATGAGCAGTTCTTC. This gives the protein CASSVARGTYNEQFF.

The rearrangement joins TRBV25-1 to TRBJ2-1; TRBD2 might be the D (5 bases). The CDR3 runs to 13 residues. Germline assignment: CDR1 MGHDK and CDR2 SYGVNS. Trimming took off 2 bases at V and 9 bases at J, with 11 bases between the two ends. CDR3 residues: CASSERIEGEQFF. The CDR3 nucleotides are TGTGCCAGCAGTGAACGGATAGAGGGTGAGCAGTTCTTC.